This T cell receptor beta chain was observed in a study of cytomegalovirus exposure and HLA in healthy donors. PCR used 60 Vbeta primers and 13 Jbeta primers. Only in-frame clones appear in the TCRdb table, and some are missing; sequencing was by immunoSEQ multiplex PCR. The sample contains around 71,000 clones, around 58% of which appear only once. As for this clone: What it recognizes is unknown.

The CDR3 covers 14 residues. The V end lost 4 bases, the J end lost 7 bases, and 17 bases lay between the germline ends. The germline V gene encodes CDR1 SGHRS and CDR2 YFSETQ. Regarding the study as a whole: In an earlier analysis, in about 530 donors, most V segments appeared productive either ~90% or ~30% of the time. The authors later found TCR association rates varying by HLA locus, with DRB1 most and HLA-C fewest.

The receptor comes from a man aged 30 to 45 in good health and CMV-seropositive. The sequenced sample was PBMCs. The chain employs TRBV5-1 and TRBJ1-2; TRBD1 is a possible D gene (5 bases). CDR3 coding DNA: TGCGCCAGCAGCCCGGACGGACAAATCGCTGGCTACACCTTC. Protein product: CASSPDGQIAGYTF.